This paragraph reports one TCR beta chain. This sample is drawn from a study of blood T cells in healthy people across ages. A sample-barcoded 5' primer and a J-beta primer mix were used in a second PCR of roughly 7 to 12 cycles. TCRdb itself ran the 5' RACE reads through MiXCR, one entry per CDR3 protein. In the table there are under 2 million distinct CDR3 sequences, about 31% of which are singletons. Germline loops: CDR1 LNHNV, CDR2 YYDKDF (reference sequence). The CDR3 loop spans 14 amino acids. The V and J ends lost 0 bases and 7 bases, in that order; junction bases with no gene match: 5. The sequence came from a woman aged 25 to 39 in good health. The V gene is TRBV15, the J gene TRBJ2-5, with 7 bases aligning to TRBD2. Specimen: blood. In DNA, the CDR3 is TGTGCCACCAGCAGAGAAGCTAGCGGTCGGACCCAGTACTTC. Translation gives CATSREASGRTQYF. The variable domain in full, completed from reference TRBV15 and TRBJ2-5, reads DAMVIQNPRYQVTQFGKPVTLSCSQTLNHNVMYWYQQKSSQAPKLLFHYYDKDFNNEADTPDNFQSRRPNTSFCFLDIRSPGLGDTAMYLCATSREASGRTQYFGPGTRLLVL.